The 31 T cell receptor beta chains reported below all come from one sample, sequenced in a study of blood T cells in healthy people across ages. Through a sample-barcoded 5' primer and a J-beta primer mix, a second PCR was run for roughly 6 to 11 cycles. TCRdb ran MiXCR on the 5' RACE reads and lists one entry per CDR3 protein. The top ten hold around 15% of the sample, which has approximately 940,000 distinct CDR3 sequences, roughly 48% seen once. The sample consisted of blood. These receptors were collected from a man aged 30 to 45 in good health.

In this sample, this clonotype turned up a few times. The rearrangement joins TRBV4-3 to TRBJ2-1; 8 bases map to TRBD2. The trim removed 5 bases at V and 7 bases at J, leaving 13 bases unmatched. This CDR3 region has 16 residues. Germline assignment: CDR1 LGHNA and CDR2 YSLEER. This chain's CDR3 is CASSYEGVAGLNEQFF. Written as DNA, the CDR3 is TGCGCCAGCAGCTACGAGGGGGTAGCGGGGCTGAATGAGCAGTTCTTC.

This clonotype was counted a few times. The rearrangement links TRBV7-2 to TRBJ2-3; TRBD2 aligns across 10 bases. The germline V gene encodes CDR1 SGHTA and CDR2 FQGNSA. The CDR3 length is 17 residues. Losses at the gene ends were 5 bases for V and 4 bases for J; bases not matched to a gene: 12. CDR3 DNA sequence: TGTGCCAGCAGCCAAAGCGGGGGGGCTGGGGTTGCAGATACGCAGTATTTT. Translation: CASSQSGGAGVADTQYF.

This clonotype was seen more than once but under ten times. V and J are TRBV6-5 and TRBJ1-3; no definite D call. The CDR3 covers 15 residues. CDR1 and CDR2 (germline): MNHEY, SVGAGI. V dropped 6 bases and J dropped 0 bases, with 12 bases sitting between them. Written as DNA, the CDR3 is TGTGCCAGCAGACCCGGACTGATCTCTGGAAACACCATATATTTT. Residues: CASRPGLISGNTIYF.

The chain links TRBV28 to TRBJ2-3; TRBD2 aligns across 9 bases. Germline loops: CDR1 MDHEN, CDR2 SYDVKM. There are 14 residues in the CDR3. Trimming took 6 bases from V and 5 from J; bases not matched to a gene: 6. The CDR3 is CASRGGGAKDTQYF. Here the CDR3 DNA reads TGTGCCAGCAGGGGCGGGGGGGCTAAAGATACGCAGTATTTT.

This clonotype was detected many times. CDR3: CASSLTVSSYEQYF. The CDR3 DNA reads TGTGCCAGCAGTTTGACGGTCTCATCGTACGAGCAGTACTTC. This chain joins TRBV27 and TRBJ2-7, with unresolved D. The CDR3 is 14 amino acids. The V and J ends lost 3 bases and 4 bases respectively, with 13 bases between them. Germline CDR1 reads MNHEY; CDR2 reads SMNVEV (reference sequence).

This chain connects TRBV12-3 or TRBV12-4 to TRBJ1-2; D not certain. V lost 5 bases, J lost 9 bases, and 10 bases lay in between. The CDR3 runs to 11 residues. CDR3 amino acids: CASSRARSYTF. The CDR3 DNA follows: TGTGCCAGCAGTCGTGCGAGGAGCTACACCTTC.

In this sample, this clonotype turned up many times. V usage is TRBV7-6 and J usage is TRBJ1-6, with a tentative D call TRBD1 (6 bases). Trimming took 2 bases from V and 10 from J, leaving 12 bases between them. The CDR3 consists of 14 residues. From germline, CDR1 is SGHVS and CDR2 FNYEAQ. The CDR3 nucleotides read TGTGCCAGCAGCTTAAGCACAGGGAGGTCACCCCTCCACTTT. This encodes CASSLSTGRSPLHF.

The sample holds a few counts of this clonotype. The V and J genes are TRBV30 and TRBJ1-2; D is ambiguous. V gave up 8 bases and J gave up 0 bases, with 13 bases separating them. Germline V lookup: CDR1 GTSNPN, CDR2 SVGIG (reference sequence). CDR3 length: 13 residues. The CDR3 protein is CAGTDGANYGYTF. CDR3 coding DNA: TGTGCCGGAACAGACGGAGCTAACTATGGCTACACCTTC.

The gene calls are TRBV4-1 and TRBJ1-4; D is unresolved. The CDR3 is 14 amino acids. CDR1 and CDR2 (germline): MGHRA, YSYEKL. Trimming shortened V by 8 bases and J by 4 bases, and 14 bases separated the two germline ends. The CDR3 nucleotides read TGCGCCAGCGGCGCAGGAGATATTAATGAAAAACTGTTTTTT. Protein product: CASGAGDINEKLFF.

This clonotype was counted between two and nine times. This chain connects TRBV20-1 to TRBJ1-5; D unclear. The CDR3 has 16 residues. The germline CDR1 and CDR2 sequences are DFQATT and SNEGSKA (reference sequence). Trimming cost V 3 bases and J 0 bases, with 15 bases left between them. The CDR3 DNA is TGCAGTGCTAGGGGCTCGGGAACACTTAGCAATCAGCCCCAGCATTTT. Translating it yields CSARGSGTLSNQPQHF.

This clonotype was seen ten or more times. J is TRBJ2-3 and V is TRBV5-1; D gene ambiguous. CDR3 length equals 14 residues. Trimming shortened V by 4 bases and J by 6 bases, and 15 bases separated the two germline ends. Germline V CDR1 and CDR2: SGHRS, YFSETQ. The CDR3 DNA follows: TGCGCCAGCAGCGTTAAATCTTCGGGTGATACGCAGTATTTT. Translating it yields CASSVKSSGDTQYF.

This clonotype occurred a few times. The gene calls are TRBV6-5 and TRBJ2-5; TRBD1 matches at 8 bases. Germline lookup yields CDR1 MNHEY and CDR2 SVGAGI. The CDR3 sequence is 15 residues long. V shed 3 bases and J 5 bases; nucleotides not matched to a gene: 8. CDR3 in DNA: TGTGCCAGCAGTTATTATGACAGGGGTCGGGAGACCCAGTACTTC. Translation: CASSYYDRGRETQYF.

This clonotype turned up a few times. The chain recombines TRBV29-1 with TRBJ2-3, with D perhaps given as TRBD1 or TRBD2 (5 bases each). Looked up from germline, CDR1 is SQVTM and CDR2 is ANQGSEA. CDR3 size: 14 residues. Trimming removed 7 bases at V and 2 bases at J, with 16 bases between. CDR3: CSAPQGAATDTQYF. The DNA for the CDR3 is TGCAGCGCTCCCCAGGGAGCGGCCACAGATACGCAGTATTTT.

This chain uses TRBV30 with TRBJ1-2; no reliable D call. This CDR3 contains 18 residues. Looked up from germline, CDR1 is GTSNPN and CDR2 is SVGIG (reference sequence). V lost 2 bases to trimming and J lost 2 bases, with 24 bases between them. Here the CDR3 DNA reads TGTGCCTGGAGTCGTAGCCCGTCCCGACCCCCCGCGAACTATGGCTACACCTTC. Translation gives CAWSRSPSRPPANYGYTF. The variable domain in full, with the rest retrieved from reference TRBV30 and TRBJ1-2, is SQTIHQWPATLVQPVGSPLSLECTVEGTSNPNLYWYRQAAGRGLQLLFYSVGIGQISSEVPQNLSASRPQDRQFILSSKKLLLSDSGFYLCAWSRSPSRPPANYGYTFGSGTRLTVV.

The genes are TRBV15 and TRBJ2-7; 8 nucleotides line up with TRBD1. This CDR3 spans 14 amino acids. From germline, CDR1 is LNHNV and CDR2 YYDKDF (reference sequence). The J segment lost 2 bases and the V segment lost 4 bases, leaving 4 bases of the junction unmatched. The CDR3 DNA is TGTGCCACCAGCAATACGGACAGGGCCTACGAGCAGTACTTC. Protein: CATSNTDRAYEQYF.

V and J are TRBV2 and TRBJ1-5; D unresolved. Between the trimmed V and J ends, which lost 7 bases and 3 bases, there was a span of 13 bases. Germline CDR1 SNHLY, CDR2 FYNNEI. This CDR3 is 14 amino acids long. As DNA, the CDR3 is TGTGCCAGCAATAGTCTAGGGAACAATCAGCCCCAGCATTTT. Amino acids: CASNSLGNNQPQHF.

V gene TRBV20-1 combines with J gene TRBJ1-4; D unresolved. The CDR3 totals 13 residues. V dropped 6 bases and J dropped 7 bases, with 15 bases sitting between them. Germline V lookup: CDR1 DFQATT, CDR2 SNEGSKA (reference sequence). Here the CDR3 reads CSAPKGKGEKLFF. The CDR3 nucleotides read TGCAGTGCCCCGAAAGGAAAGGGTGAAAAACTGTTTTTT.

A remark on this clonotype: Germline is not matched at one junction end, which may reflect a read error. The V call is TRBV5-1, the J call TRBJ1-1; D not resolved. CDR3 length: 13 amino acids. The germline V gene has CDR1 SGHRS and CDR2 YFSETQ. In DNA, the CDR3 is TGCGCCAGCAATAGACCCCCTGACACCGAAGCTTTCTTT. Translating it yields CASNRPPDTEAFF.

V gene TRBV7-9 combines with J gene TRBJ1-1; D uncertain. Deletions cut 6 bases from V and 0 bases from J, with 17 bases between. Germline V CDR1 and CDR2: SEHNR, FQNEAQ (reference sequence). This CDR3 comprises 16 residues. CDR3 in amino acids: CASRSPGSGMNTEAFF. CDR3 DNA: TGTGCCAGCAGATCACCCGGCAGCGGCATGAACACTGAAGCTTTCTTT.

This sequence joins TRBV11-2 and TRBJ2-2; possibly TRBD1 for D (6 bases). The CDR3 runs to 15 residues. From germline, CDR1 is SGHAT and CDR2 FQNNGV. V was clipped by 5 bases and J by 1 base, with 11 bases between them. The CDR3 region has the DNA TGTGCCAGCAGCCCACTGACAGGGAACACCGGGGAGCTGTTTTTT. Amino acids: CASSPLTGNTGELFF. Looking up the rest from reference TRBV11-2 and TRBJ2-2 gives the full variable domain: EAGVAQSPRYKIIEKRQSVAFWCNPISGHATLYWYQQILGQGPKLLIQFQNNGVVDDSQLPKDRFSAERLKGVDSTLKIQPAKLEDSAVYLCASSPLTGNTGELFFGEGSRLTVL.

About this clonotype: An end of the junction differs from the germline gene, which may be a read error. This chain links TRBV12-3 or TRBV12-4 with TRBJ2-5; D is perhaps TRBD1 (5 bases). The CDR3 length is 11 residues. CDR3: CTSSSGETQYF. The DNA of the CDR3 is TGTACCAGCAGTTCAGGGGAGACCCAGTACTTC.

This clonotype was seen repeatedly, ten times or more. The CDR3 nucleotides read TGTGCCAGCAGTTTGGGGACAGGGAATGAGCAGTTCTTC. This encodes CASSLGTGNEQFF. The V and J genes are TRBV7-2 and TRBJ2-1; 9 nucleotides agree with TRBD1. V lost 6 bases, J lost 7 bases, and 4 bases stayed unmatched. The CDR3 length is 13 residues. The germline V gene encodes CDR1 SGHTA and CDR2 FQGNSA. The complete variable domain, with remaining parts taken from reference TRBV7-2 and TRBJ2-1, reads GAGVSQSPSNKVTEKGKDVELRCDPISGHTALYWYRQSLGQGLEFLIYFQGNSAPDKSGLPSDRFSAERTGGSVSTLTIQRTQQEDSAVYLCASSLGTGNEQFFGPGTRLTVL.

The chain uses TRBV6-5 and TRBJ2-5, with D possibly matching TRBD2 (5 bases). CDR3 length equals 14 residues. CDR1 is MNHEY and CDR2 is SVGAGI in the germline V gene. V lost 6 bases, J lost 3 bases, and 14 bases lay in between. In DNA, the CDR3 is TGTGCCAGCAGCCCTGGACTCAGCGAAGAGACCCAGTACTTC. This sequence encodes CASSPGLSEETQYF.

The genes are TRBV6-1 and TRBJ2-5, with D tentatively TRBD2 (6 bases). Germline loops: CDR1 MNHNS, CDR2 SASEGT. The CDR3 spans 14 residues. V lost 4 bases to trimming and J lost 1 base, with 10 bases between them. CDR3: CASSGEDTQETQYF. CDR3 coding DNA: TGTGCCAGCAGTGGGGAGGACACCCAAGAGACCCAGTACTTC.

This clonotype was counted once. The genes are TRBV5-1 and TRBJ2-1; tentative D call: TRBD2 (6 bases). The J call may not be correct, given that the DNA end is closer to TRBJ2-7. Per the germline V gene, CDR1 is SGHRS and CDR2 is YFSETQ. CDR3 size: 15 residues. The CDR3 bases are TGCGCCAGCAGCTTTAGCGGTAGCTCCTACAATGAGCAGTACTTC. This translates into CASSFSGSSYNEQYF.

This rearrangement joins TRBV9 to TRBJ1-6; TRBD1 is a possible D gene (6 bases). Deletions cut 0 bases from V and 12 bases from J, with 10 bases between. CDR1 is SGDLS and CDR2 is YYNGEE in the germline V gene. This CDR3 spans 13 amino acids. CDR3 amino acids: CASSVATGQPLHF. In DNA form, the CDR3 reads TGTGCCAGCAGCGTAGCTACAGGGCAACCCCTCCACTTT.

The chain recombines TRBV28 with TRBJ2-3; D is perhaps TRBD1 or TRBD2 (7 bases each). Germline V gene data show CDR1 as MDHEN and CDR2 as SYDVKM. The CDR3 is made up of 14 amino acids. V was cut by 7 bases and J by 4 bases, with 15 bases left in between. For the CDR3, the DNA is TGTGCCAGCAACCAGGGGGGGAGGGCAGATACGCAGTATTTT. Its protein is CASNQGGRADTQYF.

This clonotype was seen many times. The chain combines TRBV4-1 with TRBJ2-1; 10 positions agree with TRBD2. The V and J ends lost 3 bases and 8 bases, in that order; junction bases with no gene match: 7. There are 15 residues in the CDR3. Germline V gene lookup returns CDR1 MGHRA and CDR2 YSYEKL. CDR3 sequence: CASSHSGLAAHEQFF. The CDR3 DNA is TGCGCCAGCAGCCACAGCGGACTAGCGGCTCATGAGCAGTTCTTC.

The gene calls are TRBV28 and TRBJ2-7, with 7 bases that match TRBD1. Germline V gene lookup returns CDR1 MDHEN and CDR2 SYDVKM. This CDR3 is 17 amino acids long. V shed 5 bases, J shed 1 base, and the junction held 14 bases outside the gene matches. The CDR3 coding sequence is TGTGCCAGCAGTAGCTCAAGTATCGGACAGGCATCCTACGAGCAGTACTTC. It codes for CASSSSSIGQASYEQYF.

For this clonotype: A much larger clone is a single base away; this may be a read error. The rearrangement joins TRBV7-2 to TRBJ2-7; D not certain. The germline V gene encodes CDR1 SGHTA and CDR2 FQGNSA. The length of the CDR3 is 13 residues. CDR3 loop: CVSSYRKPDEQYF. CDR3 nucleotide sequence: TGTGTCAGCAGCTATAGGAAACCCGACGAGCAGTACTTC.

The chain links TRBV20-1 to TRBJ1-3, with a weak D call TRBD1 (6 bases). This CDR3 has 16 amino acids. The V and J ends lost 5 bases and 10 bases respectively, with 27 bases between them. Germline CDR1 is DFQATT and CDR2 is SNEGSKA (reference sequence). The chain's CDR3 is CSAPAGPGALPGTIYF. The CDR3 DNA reads as TGCAGTGCTCCCGCCGGGCCGGGGGCCCTTCCAGGGACCATATATTTT.